This paragraph reports one TCR beta chain. Assay runs were performed at deep level. Only in-frame clones appear in the TCRdb table, and some are missing; sequencing was by immunoSEQ multiplex PCR. The sample has about 2 million clones, about 94% seen once. After removal of 0 bases from V and 6 bases from J, the junction contained 1 base not matched to a gene. The CDR3 runs 13 residues. Germline CDR1 SGHTA, CDR2 FQGNSA. The data derive from a study of shared clonotypes between healthy human individuals. Naive CD8 cells comprised CD45RO-negative, CCR7-positively selected cells, excluding terminally differentiated effector memory CD45RA+ cells.

The sequence derives from a man between 18 and 29 years old in good health. This sequence joins TRBV7-2 and TRBJ2-7, with 8 positions matching TRBD1. The sample comprised naive CD8+ T cells sorted from blood. The CDR3 DNA reads TGTGCCAGCAGCTTAGCGACAGGGGCCGAGCAGTACTTC. This codes for CASSLATGAEQYF.